The next 23 T cell receptor beta chains were all read from a single sample in a study of T cells in Graves' hyperthyroidism and ophthalmopathy. Amplification of TCR beta CDR3 regions used RNA as the template. First-round RT-PCR with HTBI primers amplified the TCR CDR3 region. TCRdb reprocessed the multiplex PCR reads with MiXCR, giving one entry per CDR3 protein. Of fewer than 450,000 distinct CDR3 sequences listed, about 18% were seen once; the top ten hold 40%. The sample consisted of blood. These receptors all come from a man aged 18 to 29 with Graves' ophthalmopathy.

This chain connects TRBV20-1 to TRBJ1-2; the D gene is possibly TRBD1 (5 bases). Per germline, CDR1 DFQATT and CDR2 SNEGSKA (reference sequence). There are 12 residues in the CDR3. V shed 4 bases and J shed 4 bases, with 10 bases lying between them. CDR3 nucleotides: TGCAGTGCTACAGGGTTCGGCTATGGCTACACCTTC. Translating gives CSATGFGYGYTF.

This clonotype was picked up many times. The chain couples TRBV18 to TRBJ2-1; D not resolved. This CDR3 contains 13 residues. The germline V gene has CDR1 KGHSH and CDR2 LQKENI. V lost 3 bases, J lost 8 bases, and 11 bases lay in between. DNA of the CDR3: TGTGCCAGCTCACCCTCGAGGCAGCATGAGCAGTTCTTC. This encodes CASSPSRQHEQFF. Filled out from reference TRBV18 and TRBJ2-1, the complete variable domain reads NAGVMQNPRHLVRRRGQEARLRCSPMKGHSHVYWYRQLPEEGLKFMVYLQKENIIDESGMPKERFSAEFPKEGPSILRIQQVVRGDSAAYFCASSPSRQHEQFFGPGTRLTVL.

The rearrangement uses TRBV9 and TRBJ1-1; 7 bases map to TRBD1. This CDR3 is built from 12 residues. CDR1 is SGDLS, CDR2 YYNGEE, per germline. V trimming: 3 bases; J trimming: 11 bases; junction bases outside the gene matches: 7. The CDR3 loop reads CASSENTGDAFF. The CDR3, as DNA: TGTGCCAGCAGCGAAAACACAGGGGACGCTTTCTTT.

This clonotype was seen only once. CDR3 amino acids: CASSLASSGSQETQYF. As DNA, the CDR3 is TGTGCCAGCAGCTTGGCGTCTAGCGGTAGCCAAGAGACCCAGTACTTC. The rearrangement joins TRBV5-6 to TRBJ2-5, with 7 bases identical to TRBD2. Trimming cost V 0 bases and J 1 base; bases outside gene matches: 6. The CDR3 extends over 16 amino acids. Germline assignment: CDR1 SGHDT and CDR2 YYEEEE.

This clonotype appeared a few times. This chain joins TRBV6-1 and TRBJ1-2; TRBD1 matches 12 bases. Germline V gives CDR1 MNHNS, CDR2 SASEGT. The junction had 4 bases not matched to a gene; V was cut back by 4 bases and J by 4 bases. The CDR3 has 15 residues. CDR3 in amino acids: CASSVGTGGGYGYTF. The CDR3 DNA follows: TGTGCCAGCAGTGTTGGGACAGGGGGCGGCTATGGCTACACCTTC.

This clonotype was seen repeatedly, ten times or more. CDR3 amino acids: CASGTLNYGYTF. The CDR3 DNA reads as TGTGCCAGCGGCACATTAAACTATGGCTACACCTTC. This rearrangement joins TRBV28 to TRBJ1-2, with D unclear. The CDR3 has 12 amino acids. Germline loops: CDR1 MDHEN, CDR2 SYDVKM. V lost 8 bases and J lost 2, with 9 bases in between.

CDR3 coding DNA: TGCGCCAGCAGCCAACCCCAGGGGGCGTACGAGACCCAGTACTTC. It translates to CASSQPQGAYETQYF. V usage is TRBV4-1 and J usage is TRBJ2-5; TRBD1 agrees at 8 bases. With 2 bases clipped from V and 5 bases from J, the junction kept 7 bases outside the gene matches. Looked up from germline, CDR1 is MGHRA and CDR2 is YSYEKL. The CDR3 contains 15 residues.

This clonotype was detected a few times. The chain carries TRBV5-1 and TRBJ2-3, with 8 bases fitting TRBD1. CDR3 length: 15 amino acids. The J segment lost 2 bases and the V segment lost 7 bases, leaving 9 bases of the junction unmatched. Looked up from germline, CDR1 is SGHRS and CDR2 is YFSETQ. CDR3 DNA sequence: TGCGCCAGCGGACCGGGACAGGAGTACACAGATACGCAGTATTTT. This codes for CASGPGQEYTDTQYF.

This chain uses TRBV19 with TRBJ1-6, with 8 nucleotides matching TRBD1. The V and J ends lost 5 bases and 6 bases, in that order; junction bases with no gene match: 12. The CDR3 spans 17 residues. In germline, CDR1 is LNHDA, CDR2 SQIVND (reference sequence). The CDR3 bases are TGTGCCAGTAGTTCCTCAGGGGGCCAACCCCCTAATTCACCCCTCCACTTT. Translated, it gives CASSSSGGQPPNSPLHF.

There are many counts of this clonotype. The chain employs TRBV9 and TRBJ2-7; no firm D call. Germline V gene lookup returns CDR1 SGDLS and CDR2 YYNGEE. V lost 3 bases and J lost 5, with 21 bases in between. The CDR3 runs to 16 residues. CDR3 bases: TGTGCCAGCAGCGAGGCCCTTGACACCCCCAGCAACGAGCAGTACTTC. Translating it yields CASSEALDTPSNEQYF. Supplemented by reference TRBV9 and TRBJ2-7, the full variable domain reads DSGVTQTPKHLITATGQRVTLRCSPRSGDLSVYWYQQSLDQGLQFLIQYYNGEERAKGNILERFSAQQFPDLHSELNLSSLELGDSALYFCASSEALDTPSNEQYFGPGTRLTVT.

This clonotype was seen repeatedly, ten times or more. V usage is TRBV5-1 and J usage is TRBJ2-1; a possible D gene is TRBD2 (6 bases). CDR3 length equals 14 residues. CDR1 is SGHRS, CDR2 YFSETQ, per germline. V lost 3 bases and J lost 6, with 13 bases in between. CDR3 DNA: TGCGCCAGCAGCTACCCGGGGGAGCTCAATGAGCAGTTCTTC. Translating it yields CASSYPGELNEQFF.

The gene calls are TRBV20-1 and TRBJ2-5; 7 bases line up with TRBD2. Germline V gene sequence: CDR1 DFQATT, CDR2 SNEGSKA (reference sequence). The length of the CDR3 is 18 residues. J was trimmed by 5 bases and V by 5 bases; bases with no gene match: 23. CDR3 loop: CSAPMVGGVQGIAETQYF. The CDR3 DNA sequence: TGCAGTGCTCCGATGGTGGGGGGGGTCCAAGGAATTGCGGAGACCCAGTACTTC.

This clonotype was detected only a few times. The V gene is TRBV6-1, the J gene TRBJ2-7; TRBD1 aligns across 7 bases. This CDR3 region has 13 residues. V trimming: 7 bases; J trimming: 5 bases; junction bases outside the gene matches: 8. From germline, CDR1 is MNHNS and CDR2 SASEGT. Written as DNA, the CDR3 is TGTGCCAGCACCCCGAGACAGGGCCACGAGCAGTACTTC. Translation: CASTPRQGHEQYF.

This clonotype was seen at least ten times. The V call is TRBV6-1, the J call TRBJ2-5; the D gene is possibly TRBD2 (5 bases). This CDR3 region has 13 residues. The germline V gene has CDR1 MNHNS and CDR2 SASEGT. Deletions cut 2 bases from V and 2 bases from J, with 6 bases between. This CDR3 is CASSETRQETQYF. The CDR3 coding sequence is TGTGCCAGCAGTGAAACTAGACAAGAGACCCAGTACTTC.

The sample holds many counts of this clonotype. The chain couples TRBV15 to TRBJ2-3, with D uncertain. V lost 1 base, J lost 3 bases, and 5 bases lay in between. The CDR3 sequence is 13 residues long. CDR1 and CDR2 from the germline V gene are LNHNV and YYDKDF (reference sequence). The CDR3 spells CATSRVGTDTQYF. In DNA, the CDR3 is TGTGCCACCAGCAGAGTGGGAACAGATACGCAGTATTTT.

The chain joins TRBV6-1 to TRBJ2-3, with 10 bases lining up with TRBD1. From germline, CDR1 is MNHNS and CDR2 SASEGT. Trimming took 5 bases from V and 3 from J; bases not matched to a gene: 5. This CDR3 comprises 15 residues. CDR3 DNA sequence: TGTGCCAGCAGTTGGACGGGACAGGGGACAGATACGCAGTATTTT. Its translation: CASSWTGQGTDTQYF.

The table lists this clonotype with many counts. The gene calls are TRBV3-1 and TRBJ2-5; D not certain. V was pared by 2 bases and J by 5 bases, with 12 bases between. The CDR3 loop spans 14 amino acids. Per germline, CDR1 LGHDT and CDR2 YNNKEL (reference sequence). The DNA of the CDR3 is TGTGCCAGCAGCCAAATCGAGAGCGCGGAGACCCAGTACTTC. Its translation is CASSQIESAETQYF.

The DNA of the CDR3 is TGTGCCAGTAGTCGGCCCGGGACCAGCGGTGTCGATGAGCAGTTCTTC. Translation gives CASSRPGTSGVDEQFF. The chain recombines TRBV19 with TRBJ2-1; TRBD1 or TRBD2 may be the D gene (5 bases each). Trimming shortened V by 5 bases and J by 8 bases, and 22 bases separated the two germline ends. CDR1 and CDR2 from the germline V gene are LNHDA and SQIVND (reference sequence). The CDR3 extends over 16 amino acids.

There are a few counts of this clonotype. V gene TRBV6-6 combines with J gene TRBJ2-6, with a weak D call TRBD2 (6 bases). The CDR3 sequence is 15 residues long. The V and J ends lost 2 bases and 2 bases respectively, with 7 bases between them. Germline V gene data show CDR1 as MNHNY and CDR2 as SVGAGI (reference sequence). CDR3 DNA sequence: TGTGCCAGCAGTTACGGAGGGGCTGGGGCCAACGTCCTGACTTTC. It specifies CASSYGGAGANVLTF.

This clonotype showed up many times. The rearrangement links TRBV5-1 to TRBJ1-1; 7 bases fit TRBD1. Looked up from germline, CDR1 is SGHRS and CDR2 is YFSETQ. This CDR3 is built from 14 residues. With 1 base clipped from V and 0 bases from J, the junction kept 0 bases outside the gene matches. The CDR3 DNA sequence: TGCGCCAGCAGCTTGACAGGGGTGAACACTGAAGCTTTCTTT. Translating gives CASSLTGVNTEAFF.

The gene calls are TRBV6-2 or TRBV6-3 and TRBJ1-1, with 9 positions matching TRBD1. V shed 6 bases and J 0 bases; nucleotides not matched to a gene: 8. The CDR3 totals 16 residues. Germline V CDR1 and CDR2: MNHEY, SVGEGT. CDR3 amino acids: CASSTDRGSLNTEAFF. The CDR3 DNA reads TGTGCCAGCAGCACTGACAGGGGGTCTTTGAACACTGAAGCTTTCTTT.

This clonotype was counted at least ten times. This chain connects TRBV7-9 to TRBJ2-5; D call uncertain. Trimming cost V 5 bases and J 7 bases, with 14 bases left between them. Per the germline V gene, CDR1 is SEHNR and CDR2 is FQNEAQ (reference sequence). The CDR3 totals 13 residues. The CDR3 region has the DNA TGTGCCAGCAGCCCTACGGAAATCGGGACCCAGTACTTC. Residues: CASSPTEIGTQYF.

V gene TRBV12-3 or TRBV12-4 combines with J gene TRBJ1-3, with D perhaps TRBD1 (6 bases). This CDR3 is built from 15 residues. V lost 6 bases and J lost 4, with 16 bases in between. CDR3 DNA: TGTGCCAGCAGCCCGGGACACCTCCCGGGAAACACCATATATTTT. As protein: CASSPGHLPGNTIYF.